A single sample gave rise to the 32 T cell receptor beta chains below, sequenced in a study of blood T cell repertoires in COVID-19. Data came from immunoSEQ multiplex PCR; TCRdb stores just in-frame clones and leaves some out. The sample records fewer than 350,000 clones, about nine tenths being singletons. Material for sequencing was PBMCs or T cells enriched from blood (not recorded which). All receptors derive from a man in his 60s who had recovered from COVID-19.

The CDR3 loop reads CASSRGQLNEKLFF. The CDR3 region has the DNA TGTGCCAGCTCACGCGGACAGTTGAATGAAAAACTGTTTTTT. This chain links TRBV18 with TRBJ1-4; TRBD1 might be the D (6 bases). Per germline, CDR1 KGHSH and CDR2 LQKENI. Trimming took 4 bases from V and 5 from J, leaving 11 bases between them. This CDR3 is built from 14 residues. Based on the CDR3 plus reference TRBV18 and TRBJ1-4, the full variable domain is NAGVMQNPRHLVRRRGQEARLRCSPMKGHSHVYWYRQLPEEGLKFMVYLQKENIIDESGMPKERFSAEFPKEGPSILRIQQVVRGDSAAYFCASSRGQLNEKLFFGSGTQLSVL.

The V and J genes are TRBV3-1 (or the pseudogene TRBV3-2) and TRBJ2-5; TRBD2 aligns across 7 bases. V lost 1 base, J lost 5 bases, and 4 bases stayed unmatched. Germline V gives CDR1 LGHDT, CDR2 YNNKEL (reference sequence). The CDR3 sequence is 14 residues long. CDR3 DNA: TGTGCCAGCAGCCAAGCGGGAGGTATCGAGACCCAGTACTTC. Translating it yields CASSQAGGIETQYF.

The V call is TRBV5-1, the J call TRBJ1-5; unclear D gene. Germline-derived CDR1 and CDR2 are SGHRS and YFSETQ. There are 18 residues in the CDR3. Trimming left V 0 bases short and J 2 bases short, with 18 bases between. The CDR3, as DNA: TGCGCCAGCAGCTTGGCCGCGAGGGCTGGATTGGGCAATCAGCCCCAGCATTTT. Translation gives CASSLAARAGLGNQPQHF.

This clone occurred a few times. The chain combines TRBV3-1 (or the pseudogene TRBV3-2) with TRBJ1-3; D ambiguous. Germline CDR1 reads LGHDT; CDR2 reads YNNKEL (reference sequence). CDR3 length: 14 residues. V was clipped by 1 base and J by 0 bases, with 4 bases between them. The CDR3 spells CASSQGGSGNTIYF. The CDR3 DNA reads TGTGCCAGCAGCCAAGGCGGCTCTGGAAACACCATATATTTT.

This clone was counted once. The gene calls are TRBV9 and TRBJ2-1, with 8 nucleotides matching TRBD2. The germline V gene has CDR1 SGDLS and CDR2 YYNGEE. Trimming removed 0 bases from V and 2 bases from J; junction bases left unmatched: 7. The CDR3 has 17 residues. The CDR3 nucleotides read TGTGCCAGCAGCGTAGGGGGACTAGTAGCGGCCTACAATGAGCAGTTCTTC. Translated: CASSVGGLVAAYNEQFF. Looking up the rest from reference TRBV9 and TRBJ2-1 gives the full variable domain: DSGVTQTPKHLITATGQRVTLRCSPRSGDLSVYWYQQSLDQGLQFLIQYYNGEERAKGNILERFSAQQFPDLHSELNLSSLELGDSALYFCASSVGGLVAAYNEQFFGPGTRLTVL.

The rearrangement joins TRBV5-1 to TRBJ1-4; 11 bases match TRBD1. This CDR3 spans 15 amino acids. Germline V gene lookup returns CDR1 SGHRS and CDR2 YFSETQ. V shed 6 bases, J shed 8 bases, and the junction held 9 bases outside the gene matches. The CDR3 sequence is CASKRTGGLGEKLFF. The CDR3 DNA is TGCGCCAGCAAAAGGACAGGGGGCTTAGGAGAAAAACTGTTTTTT.

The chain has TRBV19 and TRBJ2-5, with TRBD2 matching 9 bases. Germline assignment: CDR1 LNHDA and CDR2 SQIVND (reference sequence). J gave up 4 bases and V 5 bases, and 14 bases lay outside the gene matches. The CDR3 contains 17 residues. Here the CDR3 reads CASSSAILSGRGETQYF. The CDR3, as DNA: TGTGCCAGTAGTTCCGCCATACTTAGCGGGAGAGGAGAGACCCAGTACTTC.

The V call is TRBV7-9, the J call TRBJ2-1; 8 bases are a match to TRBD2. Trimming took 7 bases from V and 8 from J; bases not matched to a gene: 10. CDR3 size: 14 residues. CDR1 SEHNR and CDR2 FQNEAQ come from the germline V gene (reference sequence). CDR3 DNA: TGTGCCAGCACCCTTGCGCTCGGGAGGGATGAGCAGTTCTTC. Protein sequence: CASTLALGRDEQFF.

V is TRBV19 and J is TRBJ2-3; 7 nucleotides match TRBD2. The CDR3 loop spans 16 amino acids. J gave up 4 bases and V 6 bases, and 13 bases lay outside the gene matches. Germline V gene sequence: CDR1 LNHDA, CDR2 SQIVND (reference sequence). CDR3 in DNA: TGTGCCAGTAGCGACGGGACGTCGGCGGGAGCAGATACGCAGTATTTT. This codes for CASSDGTSAGADTQYF.

The CDR3 coding sequence is TGTGCCAGCAGCCCCCTAGGACAGGGAAATAATGAGCAGTTCTTC. It specifies CASSPLGQGNNEQFF. V is TRBV6-5 and J is TRBJ2-1; 8 positions match TRBD1. The CDR3 length is 15 residues. V lost 6 bases and J lost 7; bases outside the gene matches: 11. Looked up from germline, CDR1 is MNHEY and CDR2 is SVGAGI.

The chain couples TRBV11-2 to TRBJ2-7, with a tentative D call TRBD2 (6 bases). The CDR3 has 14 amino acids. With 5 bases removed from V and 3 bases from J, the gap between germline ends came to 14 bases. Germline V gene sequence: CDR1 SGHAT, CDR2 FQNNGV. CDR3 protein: CASSLGLTYYEQYF. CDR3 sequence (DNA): TGTGCCAGCAGCCTGGGACTCACGTACTACGAGCAGTACTTC.

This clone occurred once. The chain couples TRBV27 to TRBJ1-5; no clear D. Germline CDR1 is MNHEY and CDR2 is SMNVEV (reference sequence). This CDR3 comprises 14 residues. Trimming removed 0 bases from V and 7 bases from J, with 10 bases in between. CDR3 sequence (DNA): TGTGCCAGCAGTTTATCCGGGGAGGGACAGCCCCAGCATTTT. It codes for CASSLSGEGQPQHF.

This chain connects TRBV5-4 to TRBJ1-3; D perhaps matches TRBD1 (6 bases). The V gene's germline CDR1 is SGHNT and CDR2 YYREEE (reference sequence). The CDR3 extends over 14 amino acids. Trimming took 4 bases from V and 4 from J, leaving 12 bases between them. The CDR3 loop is CASSTTGPGNTIYF. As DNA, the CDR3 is TGTGCCAGCAGCACCACAGGGCCCGGAAACACCATATATTTT. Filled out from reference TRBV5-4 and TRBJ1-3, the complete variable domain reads ETGVTQSPTHLIKTRGQQVTLRCSSQSGHNTVSWYQQALGQGPQFIFQYYREEENGRGNFPPRFSGLQFPNYSSELNVNALELDDSALYLCASSTTGPGNTIYFGEGSWLTVV.

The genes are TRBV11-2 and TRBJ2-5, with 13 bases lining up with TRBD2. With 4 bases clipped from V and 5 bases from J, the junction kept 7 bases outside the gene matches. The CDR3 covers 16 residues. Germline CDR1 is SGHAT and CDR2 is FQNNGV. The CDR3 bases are TGTGCCAGCAGCTACACACTAGCGGGAGGGCCGGAGACCCAGTACTTC. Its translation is CASSYTLAGGPETQYF. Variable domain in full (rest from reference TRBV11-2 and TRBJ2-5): EAGVAQSPRYKIIEKRQSVAFWCNPISGHATLYWYQQILGQGPKLLIQFQNNGVVDDSQLPKDRFSAERLKGVDSTLKIQPAKLEDSAVYLCASSYTLAGGPETQYFGPGTRLLVL.

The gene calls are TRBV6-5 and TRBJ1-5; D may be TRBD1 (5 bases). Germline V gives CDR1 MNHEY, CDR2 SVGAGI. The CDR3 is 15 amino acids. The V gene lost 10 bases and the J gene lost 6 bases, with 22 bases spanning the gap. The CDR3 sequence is CATKSHGGDSQPQHF. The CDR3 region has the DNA TGTGCCACAAAGTCACATGGGGGGGATAGTCAGCCCCAGCATTTT.

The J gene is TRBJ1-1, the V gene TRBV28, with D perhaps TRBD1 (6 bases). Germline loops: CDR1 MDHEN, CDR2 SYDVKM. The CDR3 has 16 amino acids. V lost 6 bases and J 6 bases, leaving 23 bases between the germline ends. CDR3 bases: TGTGCCAGCAGCGCCAACTGGGGGGGGCCAGCGGCTGAAGCTTTCTTT. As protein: CASSANWGGPAAEAFF.

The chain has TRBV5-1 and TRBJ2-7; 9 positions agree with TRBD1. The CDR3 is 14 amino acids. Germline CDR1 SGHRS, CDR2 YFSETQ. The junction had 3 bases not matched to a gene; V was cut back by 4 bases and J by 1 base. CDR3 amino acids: CASSPGTGSYEQYF. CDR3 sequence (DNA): TGCGCCAGCAGCCCCGGGACAGGGTCCTACGAGCAGTACTTC.

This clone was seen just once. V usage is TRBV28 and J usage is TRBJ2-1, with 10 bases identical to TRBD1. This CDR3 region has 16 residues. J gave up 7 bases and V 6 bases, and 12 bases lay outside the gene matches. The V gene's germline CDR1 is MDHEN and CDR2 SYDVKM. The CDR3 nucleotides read TGTGCCAGCAGCGAAACGGGGACAGGGGAGCGGAATGAGCAGTTCTTC. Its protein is CASSETGTGERNEQFF.

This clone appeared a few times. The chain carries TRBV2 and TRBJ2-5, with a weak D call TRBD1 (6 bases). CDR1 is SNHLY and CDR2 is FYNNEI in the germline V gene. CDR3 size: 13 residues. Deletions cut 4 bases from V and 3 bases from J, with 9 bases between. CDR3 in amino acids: CASSANREETQYF. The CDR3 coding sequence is TGTGCCAGCAGTGCCAACAGGGAAGAGACCCAGTACTTC.

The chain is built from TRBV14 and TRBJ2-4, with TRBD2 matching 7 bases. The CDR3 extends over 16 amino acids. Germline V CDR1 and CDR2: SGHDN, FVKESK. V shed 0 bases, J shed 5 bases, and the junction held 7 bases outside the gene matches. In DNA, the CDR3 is TGTGCCAGCAGCCAAGAGGGAAGGACTAGGCAAAACATTCAGTACTTC. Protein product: CASSQEGRTRQNIQYF.

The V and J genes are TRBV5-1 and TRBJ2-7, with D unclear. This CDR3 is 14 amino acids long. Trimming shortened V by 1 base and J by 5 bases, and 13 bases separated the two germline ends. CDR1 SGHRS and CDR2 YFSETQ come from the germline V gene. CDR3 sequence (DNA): TGCGCCAGCAGCTTGTCGGGTCAGCACGACGAGCAGTACTTC. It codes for CASSLSGQHDEQYF.

The CDR3 region has the DNA TGTGCCAGCAGCTTCCCGTGGGGACAGTACACTGAAGCTTTCTTT. Amino acids: CASSFPWGQYTEAFF. The chain uses TRBV28 and TRBJ1-1, with 7 bases aligning to TRBD1. Germline-derived CDR1 and CDR2 are MDHEN and SYDVKM. CDR3 length: 15 amino acids. The ends lost 6 bases at V and 3 bases at J; junction bases unmatched: 10.

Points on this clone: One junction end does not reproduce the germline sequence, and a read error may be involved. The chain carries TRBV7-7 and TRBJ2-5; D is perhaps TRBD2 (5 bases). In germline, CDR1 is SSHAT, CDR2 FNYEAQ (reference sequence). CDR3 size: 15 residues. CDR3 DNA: TGTGCTAGCAGCCCCAATAGCGCCGATCAAGAGACCCAGTACTTC. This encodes CASSPNSADQETQYF.

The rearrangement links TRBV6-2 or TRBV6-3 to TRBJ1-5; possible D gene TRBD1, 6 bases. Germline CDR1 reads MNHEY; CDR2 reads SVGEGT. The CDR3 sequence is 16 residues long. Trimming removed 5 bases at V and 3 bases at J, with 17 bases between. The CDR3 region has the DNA TGTGCCAGCAGTCTGGGACACACCACCCCCAATCAGCCCCAGCATTTT. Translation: CASSLGHTTPNQPQHF.

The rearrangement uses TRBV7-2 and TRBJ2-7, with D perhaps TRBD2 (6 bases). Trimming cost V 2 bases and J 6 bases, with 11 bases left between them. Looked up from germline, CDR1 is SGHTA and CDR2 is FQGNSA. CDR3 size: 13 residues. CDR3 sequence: CASSLPAGSEQYF. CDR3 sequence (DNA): TGTGCCAGCAGCTTACCGGCGGGGAGCGAGCAGTACTTC.

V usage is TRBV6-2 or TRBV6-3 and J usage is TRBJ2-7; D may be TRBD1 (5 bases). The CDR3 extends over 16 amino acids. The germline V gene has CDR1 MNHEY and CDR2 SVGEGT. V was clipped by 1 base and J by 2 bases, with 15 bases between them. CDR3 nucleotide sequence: TGTGCCAGCAGTTACTTTCTCCAGGGCGGCCCCTACGAGCAGTACTTC. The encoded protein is CASSYFLQGGPYEQYF.

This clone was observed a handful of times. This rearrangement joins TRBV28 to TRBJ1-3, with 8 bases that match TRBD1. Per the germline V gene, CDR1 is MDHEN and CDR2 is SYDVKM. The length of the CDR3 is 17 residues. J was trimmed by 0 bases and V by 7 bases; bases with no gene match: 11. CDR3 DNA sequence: TGTGCCAGCAAGGTGGCCGGGACAGGCGACTCTGGAAACACCATATATTTT. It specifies CASKVAGTGDSGNTIYF. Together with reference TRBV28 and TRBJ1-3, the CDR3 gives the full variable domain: DVKVTQSSRYLVKRTGEKVFLECVQDMDHENMFWYRQDPGLGLRLIYFSYDVKMKEKGDIPEGYSVSREKKERFSLILESASTNQTSMYLCASKVAGTGDSGNTIYFGEGSWLTVV.

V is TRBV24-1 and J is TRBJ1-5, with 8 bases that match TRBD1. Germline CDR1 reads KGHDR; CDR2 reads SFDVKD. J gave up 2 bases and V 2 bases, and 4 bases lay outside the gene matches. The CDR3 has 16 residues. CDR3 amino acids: CATSDSGQGGNQPQHF. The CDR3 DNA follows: TGTGCCACCAGTGATTCCGGACAGGGTGGCAATCAGCCCCAGCATTTT.

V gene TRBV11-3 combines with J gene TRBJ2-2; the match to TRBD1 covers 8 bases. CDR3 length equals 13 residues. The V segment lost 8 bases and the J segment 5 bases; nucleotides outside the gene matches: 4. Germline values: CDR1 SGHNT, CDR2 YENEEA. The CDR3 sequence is CASATGGTGELFF. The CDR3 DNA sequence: TGTGCCAGCGCCACAGGGGGGACCGGGGAGCTGTTTTTT.

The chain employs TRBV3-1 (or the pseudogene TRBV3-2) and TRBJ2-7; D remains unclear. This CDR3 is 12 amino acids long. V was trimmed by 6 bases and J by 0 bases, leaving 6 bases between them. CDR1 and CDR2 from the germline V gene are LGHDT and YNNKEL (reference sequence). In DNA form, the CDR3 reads TGTGCCAGCAGTCGTTCCTCCTACGAGCAGTACTTC. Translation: CASSRSSYEQYF.

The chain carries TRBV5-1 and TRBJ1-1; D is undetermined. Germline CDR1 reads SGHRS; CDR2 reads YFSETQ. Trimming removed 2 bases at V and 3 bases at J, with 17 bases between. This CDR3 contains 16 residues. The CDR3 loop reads CASSFSTSTADTEAFF. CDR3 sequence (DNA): TGCGCCAGCAGCTTTTCCACCTCAACAGCGGACACTGAAGCTTTCTTT.

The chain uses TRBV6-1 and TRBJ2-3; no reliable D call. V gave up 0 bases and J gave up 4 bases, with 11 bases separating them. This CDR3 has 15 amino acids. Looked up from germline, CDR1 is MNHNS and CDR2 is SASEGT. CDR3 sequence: CASSEARVVSDTQYF. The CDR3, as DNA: TGTGCCAGCAGTGAAGCCCGCGTGGTTTCAGATACGCAGTATTTT.